Presented here are 2 T cell receptor beta chains from one specimen sequenced in a study of T cell repertoires in cytomegalovirus infection. Via MiXCR, TCRdb re-called the reads, giving one row per CDR3 protein. The sample has almost 300,000 distinct CDR3 sequences, about 9.1% seen once. The specimen was PBMCs. These receptors originate from a human donor in good health (CMV status not recorded). Some clones in this sample may be carry-over from other donors' samples.

This clonotype was seen many times. This chain uses TRBV7-6 with TRBJ2-2; D remains ambiguous. Germline CDR1 is SGHVS and CDR2 is FNYEAQ. The CDR3 is made up of 15 amino acids. V was clipped by 3 bases and J by 0 bases, with 8 bases between them. The CDR3 protein is CASSFNDANTGELFF. The CDR3 DNA is TGTGCCAGCAGCTTTAACGATGCGAACACCGGGGAGCTGTTTTTT.

The sample holds a few counts of this clonotype. This chain links TRBV20-1 with TRBJ1-6, with 11 nucleotides matching TRBD1. Germline loops: CDR1 DFQATT, CDR2 SNEGSKA (reference sequence). This CDR3 has 14 residues. J gave up 8 bases and V 5 bases, and 5 bases lay outside the gene matches. The DNA for the CDR3 is TGCAGTGCTGGACAGGGGGCTGGGGATTCACCCCTCCACTTT. Translation gives CSAGQGAGDSPLHF.